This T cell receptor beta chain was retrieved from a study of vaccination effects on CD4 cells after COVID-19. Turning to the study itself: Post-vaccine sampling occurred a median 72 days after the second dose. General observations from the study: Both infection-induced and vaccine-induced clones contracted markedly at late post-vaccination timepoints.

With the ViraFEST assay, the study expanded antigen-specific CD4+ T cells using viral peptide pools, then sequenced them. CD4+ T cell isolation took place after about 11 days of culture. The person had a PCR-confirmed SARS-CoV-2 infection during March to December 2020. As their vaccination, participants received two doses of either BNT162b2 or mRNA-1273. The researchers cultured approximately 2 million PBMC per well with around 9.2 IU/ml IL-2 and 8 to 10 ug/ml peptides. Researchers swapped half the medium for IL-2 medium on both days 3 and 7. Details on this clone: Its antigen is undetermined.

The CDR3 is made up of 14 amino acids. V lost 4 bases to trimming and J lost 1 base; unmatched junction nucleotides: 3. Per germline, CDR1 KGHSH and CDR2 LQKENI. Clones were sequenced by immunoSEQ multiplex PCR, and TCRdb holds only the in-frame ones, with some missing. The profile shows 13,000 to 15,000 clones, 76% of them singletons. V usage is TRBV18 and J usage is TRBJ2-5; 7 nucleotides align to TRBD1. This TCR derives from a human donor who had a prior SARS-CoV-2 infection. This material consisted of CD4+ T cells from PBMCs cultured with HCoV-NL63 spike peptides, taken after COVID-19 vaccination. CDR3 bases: TGTGCCAGCTCACATGGGACAGCCCAAGAGACCCAGTACTTC. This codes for CASSHGTAQETQYF.